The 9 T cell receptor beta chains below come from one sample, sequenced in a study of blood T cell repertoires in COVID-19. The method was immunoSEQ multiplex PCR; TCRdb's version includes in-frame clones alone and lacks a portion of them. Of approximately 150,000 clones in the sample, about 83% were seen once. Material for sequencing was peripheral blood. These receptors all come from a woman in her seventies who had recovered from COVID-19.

CDR3 sequence (DNA): TGTGCCAGCAGCGCACTAGCGGGCCTCACCGGGGAGCTGTTTTTT. This sequence encodes CASSALAGLTGELFF. V usage is TRBV6-4 and J usage is TRBJ2-2, with 9 nucleotides matching TRBD2. Trimming took 6 bases from V and 4 from J; bases not matched to a gene: 6. Per the germline V gene, CDR1 is MRHNA and CDR2 is SNTAGT. The CDR3 runs 15 residues.

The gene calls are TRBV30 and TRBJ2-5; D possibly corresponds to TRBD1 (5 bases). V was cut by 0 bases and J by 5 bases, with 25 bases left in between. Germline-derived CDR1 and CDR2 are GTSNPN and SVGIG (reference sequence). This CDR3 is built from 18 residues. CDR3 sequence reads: CAWSVRAGSRVGLETQYF. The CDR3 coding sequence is TGTGCCTGGAGTGTACGGGCAGGGTCCAGGGTGGGGTTGGAGACCCAGTACTTC.

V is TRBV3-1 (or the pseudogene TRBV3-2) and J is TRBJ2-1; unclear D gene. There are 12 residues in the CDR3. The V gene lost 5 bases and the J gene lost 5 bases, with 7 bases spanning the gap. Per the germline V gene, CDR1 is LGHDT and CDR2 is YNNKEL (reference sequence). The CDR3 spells CASSTVNNEQFF. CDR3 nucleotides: TGTGCCAGCAGCACGGTGAACAATGAGCAGTTCTTC.

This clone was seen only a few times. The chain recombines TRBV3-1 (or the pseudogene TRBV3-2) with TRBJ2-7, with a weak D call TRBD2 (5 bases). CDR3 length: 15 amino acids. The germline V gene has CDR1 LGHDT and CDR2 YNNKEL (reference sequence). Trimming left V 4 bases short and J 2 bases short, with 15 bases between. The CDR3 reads CASSLTGSVPYEQYF. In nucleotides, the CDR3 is TGTGCCAGCAGCCTCACGGGTAGCGTGCCCTACGAGCAGTACTTC.

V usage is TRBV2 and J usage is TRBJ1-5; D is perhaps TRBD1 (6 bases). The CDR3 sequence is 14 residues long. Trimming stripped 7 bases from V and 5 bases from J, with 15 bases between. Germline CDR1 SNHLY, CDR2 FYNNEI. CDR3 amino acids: CASTKTGTHQPQHF. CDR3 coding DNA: TGTGCCAGCACCAAGACAGGAACCCATCAGCCCCAGCATTTT.

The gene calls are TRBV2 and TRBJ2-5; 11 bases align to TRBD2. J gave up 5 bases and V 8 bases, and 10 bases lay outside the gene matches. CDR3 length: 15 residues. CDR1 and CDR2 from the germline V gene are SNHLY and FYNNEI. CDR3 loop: CASRAVAGGVETQYF. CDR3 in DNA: TGTGCCAGCCGGGCCGTAGCGGGGGGGGTGGAGACCCAGTACTTC.

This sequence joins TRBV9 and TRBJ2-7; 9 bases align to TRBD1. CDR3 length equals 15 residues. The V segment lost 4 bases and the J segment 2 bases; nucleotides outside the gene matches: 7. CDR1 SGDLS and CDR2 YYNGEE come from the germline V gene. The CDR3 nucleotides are TGTGCCAGCAGCAGAGGGACAGGGTTAGCCTACGAGCAGTACTTC. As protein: CASSRGTGLAYEQYF.

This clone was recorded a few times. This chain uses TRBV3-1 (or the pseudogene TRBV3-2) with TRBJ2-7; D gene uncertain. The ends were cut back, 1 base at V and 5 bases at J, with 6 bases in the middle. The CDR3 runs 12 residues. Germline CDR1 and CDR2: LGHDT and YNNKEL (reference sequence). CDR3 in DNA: TGTGCCAGCAGCCAAGGAGGCCACGAGCAGTACTTC. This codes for CASSQGGHEQYF.

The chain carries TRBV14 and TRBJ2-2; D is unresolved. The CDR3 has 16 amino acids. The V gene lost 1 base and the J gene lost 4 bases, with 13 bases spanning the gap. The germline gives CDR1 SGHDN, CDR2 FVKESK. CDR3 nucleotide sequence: TGTGCCAGCAGCCAAGGGCTACAGATTCCCACCGGGGAGCTGTTTTTT. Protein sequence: CASSQGLQIPTGELFF.